This TCR beta chain was sequenced during a study of brain metastases from non-small cell lung cancer. Measured with immunoSEQ multiplex PCR; TCRdb has only the in-frame clones, and not every one. The data contain 4,600 or so clones, more than 70% of them singletons. V shed 7 bases and J shed 2 bases, with 20 bases lying between them. This CDR3 region has 16 residues. Germline CDR1 and CDR2: LGHNT and FRNRAP. The rearrangement uses TRBV12-5 and TRBJ2-5, with D maybe TRBD1 (6 bases). Sample: tissue from a brain metastasis. The source is a donor at least 40 years old with non-small cell lung cancer. The CDR3 DNA reads as TGTGCTAGTGATTCCCCGACACGACAGGCTCAAGAGACCCAGTACTTC. Its protein is CASDSPTRQAQETQYF.